This T cell receptor beta chain stems from a study of CD8 T cells in ankylosing spondylitis. Findings and limits, study-wide: A number of the motif variants had already been described in reactive arthritis synovial fluid and blood. Disease-linked clones were CD8+ and relatively rare in peripheral blood. Reportedly, matched ankylosing spondylitis synovial fluid was significantly enriched for disease-linked clones. A motif of roughly eight highly homologous TCR beta variants was seen as apparently characteristic of ankylosing spondylitis blood.

TCRdb re-called the 5' RACE reads with MiXCR, one entry per CDR3 protein. The sample has a few hundred thousand distinct CDR3 sequences; 24% are singletons. The CDR3 runs 13 residues. Germline V gives CDR1 SQVTM, CDR2 ANQGSEA. V was cut by 4 bases and J by 0 bases, with 9 bases left in between. In this sample, this clonotype turned up many times. Its antigen is as yet unknown. Sequenced material: blood, either unsorted or a sorted T cell fraction (not recorded which). The receptor was derived from a male donor with ankylosing spondylitis or in good health (not recorded which). The V call is TRBV29-1, the J call TRBJ1-1; no firm D call. The CDR3 region has the DNA TGCAGCGTTGCCGGAGTGATGAACACTGAAGCTTTCTTT. It translates to CSVAGVMNTEAFF. Complete variable domain (other parts from reference TRBV29-1 and TRBJ1-1): SAVISQKPSRDICQRGTSLTIQCQVDSQVTMMFWYRQQPGQSLTLIATANQGSEATYESGFVIDKFPISRPNLTFSTLTVSNMSPEDSSIYLCSVAGVMNTEAFFGQGTRLTVV.